This T cell receptor beta chain is from a study of T-cell reconstitution after alpha-beta-depleted transplantation in children. This clonotype was observed many times. In germline, CDR1 is DFQATT, CDR2 SNEGSKA (reference sequence). The J segment lost 4 bases and the V segment lost 0 bases, leaving 5 bases of the junction unmatched. There are 14 residues in the CDR3. TCRbeta library construction was performed incorporating unique molecular identifiers. TCRdb reanalysed the PCR reads using MiXCR and keeps one entry per CDR3 protein. The top ten clones hold approximately 1% of a sample with approximately 640,000 distinct CDR3 sequences, roughly 15% of them seen once.

The chain is built from TRBV20-1 and TRBJ1-1; TRBD1 agrees at 7 bases. This receptor was identified in a human donor who donated a stem cell graft to a child with acute myeloid leukemia. Here the sequenced sample was PBMCs from the stem cell graft donor, taken from the stem cell graft. The CDR3 reads CSAREGGGLTEAFF. The CDR3 DNA follows: TGCAGTGCTAGAGAAGGAGGGGGCCTCACTGAAGCTTTCTTT.